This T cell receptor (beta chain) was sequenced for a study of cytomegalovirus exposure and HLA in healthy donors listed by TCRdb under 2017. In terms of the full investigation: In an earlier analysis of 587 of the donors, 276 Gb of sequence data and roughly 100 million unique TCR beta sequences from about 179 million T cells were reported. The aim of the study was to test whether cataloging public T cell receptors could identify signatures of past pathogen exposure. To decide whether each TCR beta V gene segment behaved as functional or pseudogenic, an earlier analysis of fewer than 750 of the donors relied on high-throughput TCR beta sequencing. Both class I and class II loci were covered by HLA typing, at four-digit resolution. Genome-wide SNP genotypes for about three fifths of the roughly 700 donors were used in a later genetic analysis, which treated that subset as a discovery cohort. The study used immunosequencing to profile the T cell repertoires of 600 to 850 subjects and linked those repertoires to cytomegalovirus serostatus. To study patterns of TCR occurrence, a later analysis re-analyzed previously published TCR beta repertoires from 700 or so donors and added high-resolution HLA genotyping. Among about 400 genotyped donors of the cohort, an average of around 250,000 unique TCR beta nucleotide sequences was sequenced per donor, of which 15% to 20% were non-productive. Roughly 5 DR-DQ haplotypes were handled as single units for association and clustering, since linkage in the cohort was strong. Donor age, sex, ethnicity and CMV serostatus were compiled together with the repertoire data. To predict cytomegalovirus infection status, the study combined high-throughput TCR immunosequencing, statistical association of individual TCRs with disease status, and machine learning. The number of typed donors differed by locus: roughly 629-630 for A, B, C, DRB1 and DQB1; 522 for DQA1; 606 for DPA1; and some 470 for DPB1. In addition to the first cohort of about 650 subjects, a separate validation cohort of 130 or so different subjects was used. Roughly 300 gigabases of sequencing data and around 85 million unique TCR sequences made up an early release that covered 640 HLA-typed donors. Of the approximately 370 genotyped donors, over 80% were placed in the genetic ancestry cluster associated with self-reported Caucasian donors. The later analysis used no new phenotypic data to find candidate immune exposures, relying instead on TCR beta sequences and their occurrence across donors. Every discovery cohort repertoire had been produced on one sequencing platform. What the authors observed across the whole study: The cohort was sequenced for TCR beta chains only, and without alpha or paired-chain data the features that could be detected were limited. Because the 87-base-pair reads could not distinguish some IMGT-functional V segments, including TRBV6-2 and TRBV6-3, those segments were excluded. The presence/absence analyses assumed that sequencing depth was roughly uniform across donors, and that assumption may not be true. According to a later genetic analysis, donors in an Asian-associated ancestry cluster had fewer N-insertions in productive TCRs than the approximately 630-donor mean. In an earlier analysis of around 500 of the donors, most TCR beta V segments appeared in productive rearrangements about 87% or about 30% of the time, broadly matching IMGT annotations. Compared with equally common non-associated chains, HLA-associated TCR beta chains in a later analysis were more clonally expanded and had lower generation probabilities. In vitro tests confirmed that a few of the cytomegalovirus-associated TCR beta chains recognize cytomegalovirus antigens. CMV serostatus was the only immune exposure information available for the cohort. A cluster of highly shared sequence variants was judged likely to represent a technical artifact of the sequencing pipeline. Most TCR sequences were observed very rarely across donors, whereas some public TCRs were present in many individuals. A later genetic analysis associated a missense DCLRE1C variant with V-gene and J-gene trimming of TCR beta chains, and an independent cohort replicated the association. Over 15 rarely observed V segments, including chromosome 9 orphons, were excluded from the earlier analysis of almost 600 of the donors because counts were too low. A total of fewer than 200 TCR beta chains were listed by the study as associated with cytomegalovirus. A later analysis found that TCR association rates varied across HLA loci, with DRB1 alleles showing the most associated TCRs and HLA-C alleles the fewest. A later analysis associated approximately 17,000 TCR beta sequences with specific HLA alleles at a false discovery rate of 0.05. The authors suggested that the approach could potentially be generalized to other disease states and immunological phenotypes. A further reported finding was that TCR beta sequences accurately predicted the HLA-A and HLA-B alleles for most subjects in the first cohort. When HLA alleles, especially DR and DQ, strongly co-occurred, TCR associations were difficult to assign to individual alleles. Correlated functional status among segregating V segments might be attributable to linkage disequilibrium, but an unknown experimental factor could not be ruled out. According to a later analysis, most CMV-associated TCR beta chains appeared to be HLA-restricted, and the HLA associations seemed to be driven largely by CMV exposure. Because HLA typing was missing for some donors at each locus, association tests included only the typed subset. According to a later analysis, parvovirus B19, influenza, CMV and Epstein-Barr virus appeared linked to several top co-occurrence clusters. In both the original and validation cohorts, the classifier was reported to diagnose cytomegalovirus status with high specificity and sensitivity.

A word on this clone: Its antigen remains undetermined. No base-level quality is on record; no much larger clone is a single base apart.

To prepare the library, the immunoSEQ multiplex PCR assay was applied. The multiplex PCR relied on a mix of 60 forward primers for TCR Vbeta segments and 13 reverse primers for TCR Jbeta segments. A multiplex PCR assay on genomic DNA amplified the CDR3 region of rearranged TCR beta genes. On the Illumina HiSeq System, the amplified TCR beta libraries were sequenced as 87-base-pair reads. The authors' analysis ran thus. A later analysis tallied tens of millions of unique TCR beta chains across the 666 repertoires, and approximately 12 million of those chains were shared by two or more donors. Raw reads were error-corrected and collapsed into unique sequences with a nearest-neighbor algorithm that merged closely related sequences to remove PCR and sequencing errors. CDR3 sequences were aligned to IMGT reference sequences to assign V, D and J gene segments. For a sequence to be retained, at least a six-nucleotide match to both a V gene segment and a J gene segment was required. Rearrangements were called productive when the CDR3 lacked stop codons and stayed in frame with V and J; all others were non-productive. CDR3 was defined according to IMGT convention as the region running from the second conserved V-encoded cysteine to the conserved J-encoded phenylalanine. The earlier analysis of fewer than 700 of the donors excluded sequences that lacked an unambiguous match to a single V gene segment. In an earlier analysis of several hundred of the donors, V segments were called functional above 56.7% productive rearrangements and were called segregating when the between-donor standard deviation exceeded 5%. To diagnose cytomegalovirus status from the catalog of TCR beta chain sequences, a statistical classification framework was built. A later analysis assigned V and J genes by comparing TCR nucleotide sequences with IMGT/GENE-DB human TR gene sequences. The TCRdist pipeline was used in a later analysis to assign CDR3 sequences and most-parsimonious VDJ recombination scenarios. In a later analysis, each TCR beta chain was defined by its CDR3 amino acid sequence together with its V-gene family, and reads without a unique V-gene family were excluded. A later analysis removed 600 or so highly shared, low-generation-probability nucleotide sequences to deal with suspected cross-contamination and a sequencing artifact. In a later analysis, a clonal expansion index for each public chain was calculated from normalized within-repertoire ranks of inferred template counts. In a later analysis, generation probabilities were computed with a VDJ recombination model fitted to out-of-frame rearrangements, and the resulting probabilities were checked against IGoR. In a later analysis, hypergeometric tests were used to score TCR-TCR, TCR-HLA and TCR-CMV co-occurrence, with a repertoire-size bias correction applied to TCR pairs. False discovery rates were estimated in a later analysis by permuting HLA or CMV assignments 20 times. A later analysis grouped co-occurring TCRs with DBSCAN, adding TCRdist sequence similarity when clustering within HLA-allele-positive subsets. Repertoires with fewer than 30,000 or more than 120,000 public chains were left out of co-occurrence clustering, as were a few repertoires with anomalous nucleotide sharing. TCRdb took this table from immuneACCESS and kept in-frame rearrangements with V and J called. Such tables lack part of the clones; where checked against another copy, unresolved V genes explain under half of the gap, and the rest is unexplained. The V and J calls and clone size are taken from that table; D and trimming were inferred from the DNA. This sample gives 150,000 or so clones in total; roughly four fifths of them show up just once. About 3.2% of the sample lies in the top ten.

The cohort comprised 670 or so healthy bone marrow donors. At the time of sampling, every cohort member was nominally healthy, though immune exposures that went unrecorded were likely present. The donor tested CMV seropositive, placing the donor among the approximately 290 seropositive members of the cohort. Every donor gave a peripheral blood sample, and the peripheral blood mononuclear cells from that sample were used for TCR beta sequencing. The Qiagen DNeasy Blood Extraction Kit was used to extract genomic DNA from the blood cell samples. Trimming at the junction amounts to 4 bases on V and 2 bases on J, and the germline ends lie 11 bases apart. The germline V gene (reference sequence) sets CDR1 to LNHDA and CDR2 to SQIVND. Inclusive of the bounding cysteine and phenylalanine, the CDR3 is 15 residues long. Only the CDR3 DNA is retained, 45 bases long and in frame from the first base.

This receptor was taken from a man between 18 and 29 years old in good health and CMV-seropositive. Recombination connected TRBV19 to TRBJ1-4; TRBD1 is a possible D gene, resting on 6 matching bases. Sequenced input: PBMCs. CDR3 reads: CASSTTGSTNEKLFF. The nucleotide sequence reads TGTGCCAGTAGTACCACAGGGTCCACTAATGAAAAACTGTTTTTT.